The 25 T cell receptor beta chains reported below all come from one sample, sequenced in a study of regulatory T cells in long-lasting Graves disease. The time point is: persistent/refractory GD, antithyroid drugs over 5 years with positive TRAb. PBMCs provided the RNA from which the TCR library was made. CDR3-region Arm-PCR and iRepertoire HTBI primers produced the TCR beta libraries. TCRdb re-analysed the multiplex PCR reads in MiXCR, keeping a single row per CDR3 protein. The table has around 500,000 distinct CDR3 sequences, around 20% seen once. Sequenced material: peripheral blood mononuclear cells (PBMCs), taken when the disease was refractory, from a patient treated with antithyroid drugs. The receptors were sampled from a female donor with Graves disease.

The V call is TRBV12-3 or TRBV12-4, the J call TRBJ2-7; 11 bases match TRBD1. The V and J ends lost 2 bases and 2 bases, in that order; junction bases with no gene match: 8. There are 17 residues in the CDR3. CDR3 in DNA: TGTGCCAGCAGTTTAATGTCGGGACAGGGGGGGACCTACGAGCAGTACTTC. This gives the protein CASSLMSGQGGTYEQYF.

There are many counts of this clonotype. CDR3 residues: CATLSGTAYTYEQYF. The CDR3 DNA is TGTGCCACCTTATCCGGGACAGCGTATACCTACGAGCAGTACTTC. The V and J genes are TRBV28 and TRBJ2-7; TRBD1 matches at 7 bases. Unmatched junction bases numbered 14, after V lost 10 bases and J lost 2 bases. The CDR3 is 15 residues long. CDR1 is MDHEN, CDR2 SYDVKM, per germline. The whole variable domain, filled in from reference TRBV28 and TRBJ2-7, reads DVKVTQSSRYLVKRTGEKVFLECVQDMDHENMFWYRQDPGLGLRLIYFSYDVKMKEKGDIPEGYSVSREKKERFSLILESASTNQTSMYLCATLSGTAYTYEQYFGPGTRLTVT.

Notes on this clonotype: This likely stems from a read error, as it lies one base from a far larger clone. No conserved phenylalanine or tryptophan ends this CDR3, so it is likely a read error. The CDR3 region is CASSPQGNTEAFS. CDR3 DNA sequence: TGTGCCAGCAGCCCACAGGGGAACACTGAAGCTTTCTCT. The chain uses TRBV2 and TRBJ1-1, with a possible D match to TRBD1 (6 bases). Germline CDR1 is SNHLY and CDR2 is FYNNEI. The V end lost 6 bases, the J end lost 1 base, and 9 bases lay between the germline ends. This CDR3 has 13 residues.

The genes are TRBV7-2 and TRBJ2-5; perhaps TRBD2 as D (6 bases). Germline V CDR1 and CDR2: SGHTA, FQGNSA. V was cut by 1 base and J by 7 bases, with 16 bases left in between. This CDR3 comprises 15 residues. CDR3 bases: TGTGCCAGCAGCTTAGGGACGGGACTGCTCGGGACCCAGTACTTC. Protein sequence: CASSLGTGLLGTQYF.

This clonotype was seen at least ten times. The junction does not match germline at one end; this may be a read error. For the CDR3, the DNA is TGTGCCAGCAGTTTAGGACAGGGTGATCAGCCCCAGCATTTT. Translation: CASSLGQGDQPQHF. The V call is TRBV5-1, the J call TRBJ1-5; 8 bases are a match to TRBD1. This CDR3 is built from 14 residues. CDR1 is SGHRS, CDR2 YFSETQ, per germline.

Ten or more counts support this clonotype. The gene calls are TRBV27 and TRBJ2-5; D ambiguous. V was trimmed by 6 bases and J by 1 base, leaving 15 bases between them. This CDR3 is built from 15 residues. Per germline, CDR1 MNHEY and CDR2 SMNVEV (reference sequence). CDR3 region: CASRDTHGSQETQYF. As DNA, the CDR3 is TGTGCCAGCAGAGACACTCACGGTAGCCAAGAGACCCAGTACTTC.

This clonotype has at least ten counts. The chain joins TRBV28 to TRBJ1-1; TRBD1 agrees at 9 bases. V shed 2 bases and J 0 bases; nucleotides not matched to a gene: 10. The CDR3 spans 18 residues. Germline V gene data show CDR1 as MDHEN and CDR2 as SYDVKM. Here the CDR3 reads CASSLPLGTGNVNTEAFF. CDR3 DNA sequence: TGTGCCAGCAGTTTACCCCTGGGGACAGGGAACGTGAACACTGAAGCTTTCTTT.

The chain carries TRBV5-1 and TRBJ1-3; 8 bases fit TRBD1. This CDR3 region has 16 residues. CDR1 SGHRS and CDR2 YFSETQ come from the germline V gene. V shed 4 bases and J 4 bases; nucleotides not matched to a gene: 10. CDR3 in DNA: TGCGCCAGCAGCCCACGACAGGGGAGTGTCGGAAACACCATATATTTT. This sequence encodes CASSPRQGSVGNTIYF. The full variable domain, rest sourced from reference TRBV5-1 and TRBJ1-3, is KAGVTQTPRYLIKTRGQQVTLSCSPISGHRSVSWYQQTPGQGLQFLFEYFSETQRNKGNFPGRFSGRQFSNSRSEMNVSTLELGDSALYLCASSPRQGSVGNTIYFGEGSWLTVV.

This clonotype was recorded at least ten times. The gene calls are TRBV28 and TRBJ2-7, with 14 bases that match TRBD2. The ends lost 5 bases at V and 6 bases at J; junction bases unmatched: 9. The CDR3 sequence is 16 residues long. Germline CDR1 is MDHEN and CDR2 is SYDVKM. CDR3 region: CASSALGLAGGGEQYF. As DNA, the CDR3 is TGTGCCAGCAGTGCACTCGGACTAGCGGGAGGTGGCGAGCAGTACTTC.

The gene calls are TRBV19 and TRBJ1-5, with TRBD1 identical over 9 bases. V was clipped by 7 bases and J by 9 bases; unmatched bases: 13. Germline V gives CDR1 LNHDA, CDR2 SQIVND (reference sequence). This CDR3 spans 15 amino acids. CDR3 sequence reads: CASTSKAQGARPQHF. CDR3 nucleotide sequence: TGTGCCAGTACCTCAAAGGCACAGGGGGCCCGGCCCCAGCATTTT.

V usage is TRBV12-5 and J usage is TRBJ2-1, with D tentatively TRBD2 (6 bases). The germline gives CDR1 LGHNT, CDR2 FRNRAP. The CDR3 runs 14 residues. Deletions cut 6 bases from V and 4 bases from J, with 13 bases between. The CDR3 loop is CASGRDSGYNEQFF. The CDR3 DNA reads TGTGCTAGTGGGCGCGATAGCGGATACAATGAGCAGTTCTTC.

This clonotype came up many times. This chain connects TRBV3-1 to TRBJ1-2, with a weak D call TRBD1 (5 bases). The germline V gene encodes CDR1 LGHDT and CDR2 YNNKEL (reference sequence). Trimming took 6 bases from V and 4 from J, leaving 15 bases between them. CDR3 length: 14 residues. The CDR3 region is CASRGDGDGYGYTF. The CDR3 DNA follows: TGTGCCAGCAGAGGGGACGGAGACGGCTATGGCTACACCTTC. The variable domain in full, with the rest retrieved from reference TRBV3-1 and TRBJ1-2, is DTAVSQTPKYLVTQMGNDKSIKCEQNLGHDTMYWYKQDSKKFLKIMFSYNNKELIINETVPNRFSPKSPDKAHLNLHINSLELGDSAVYFCASRGDGDGYGYTFGSGTRLTVV.

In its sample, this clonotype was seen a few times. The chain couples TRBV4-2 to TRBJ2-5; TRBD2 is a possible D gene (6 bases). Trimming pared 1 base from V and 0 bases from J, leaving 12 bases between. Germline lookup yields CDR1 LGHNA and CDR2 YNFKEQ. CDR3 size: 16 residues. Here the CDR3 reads CASSQAPTSHQETQYF. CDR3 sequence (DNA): TGTGCCAGCAGCCAAGCCCCTACTAGCCACCAAGAGACCCAGTACTTC.

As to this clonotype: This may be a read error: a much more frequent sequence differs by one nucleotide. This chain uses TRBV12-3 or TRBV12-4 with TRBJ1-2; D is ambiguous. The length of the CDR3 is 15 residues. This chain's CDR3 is CASGLFRRANYGYTF. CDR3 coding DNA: TGTGCCAGCGGTTTGTTTCGGAGAGCTAACTATGGCTACACCTTC.

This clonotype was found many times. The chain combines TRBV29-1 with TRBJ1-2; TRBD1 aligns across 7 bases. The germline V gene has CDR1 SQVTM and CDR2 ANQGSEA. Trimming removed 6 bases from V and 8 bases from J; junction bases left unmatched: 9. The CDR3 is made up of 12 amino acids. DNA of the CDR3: TGCAGCGTCCTTTACAGGGGCTCGGGCTACACCTTC. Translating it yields CSVLYRGSGYTF. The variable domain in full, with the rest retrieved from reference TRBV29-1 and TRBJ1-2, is SAVISQKPSRDICQRGTSLTIQCQVDSQVTMMFWYRQQPGQSLTLIATANQGSEATYESGFVIDKFPISRPNLTFSTLTVSNMSPEDSSIYLCSVLYRGSGYTFGSGTRLTVV.

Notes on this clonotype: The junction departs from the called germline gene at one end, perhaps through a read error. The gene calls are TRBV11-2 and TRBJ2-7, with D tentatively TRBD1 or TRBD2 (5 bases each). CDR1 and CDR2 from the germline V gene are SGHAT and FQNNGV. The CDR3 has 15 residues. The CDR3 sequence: CVSSFTLGVSYEQYF. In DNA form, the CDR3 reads TGTGTCAGCAGCTTCACCCTGGGGGTCTCCTACGAGCAGTACTTC.

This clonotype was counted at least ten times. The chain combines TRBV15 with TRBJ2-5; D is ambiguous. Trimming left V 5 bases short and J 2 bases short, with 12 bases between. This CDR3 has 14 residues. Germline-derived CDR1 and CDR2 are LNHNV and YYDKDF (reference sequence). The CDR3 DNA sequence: TGTGCCACCAGCCCCCGACACCGTCAAGAGACCCAGTACTTC. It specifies CATSPRHRQETQYF.

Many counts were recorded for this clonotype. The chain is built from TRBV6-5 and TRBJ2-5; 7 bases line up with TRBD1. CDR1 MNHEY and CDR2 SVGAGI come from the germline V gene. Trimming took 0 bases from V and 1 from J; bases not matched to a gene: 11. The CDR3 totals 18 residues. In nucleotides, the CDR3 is TGTGCCAGCAGTTACTCGATTAAGGAGACAGGGTTCCAAGAGACCCAGTACTTC. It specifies CASSYSIKETGFQETQYF.

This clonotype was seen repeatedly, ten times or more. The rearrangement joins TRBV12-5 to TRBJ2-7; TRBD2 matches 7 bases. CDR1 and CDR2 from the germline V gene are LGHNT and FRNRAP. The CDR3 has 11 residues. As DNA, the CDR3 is TGTGCCAGCGCTAGCGGCTACGAGCAGTACTTC. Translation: CASASGYEQYF.

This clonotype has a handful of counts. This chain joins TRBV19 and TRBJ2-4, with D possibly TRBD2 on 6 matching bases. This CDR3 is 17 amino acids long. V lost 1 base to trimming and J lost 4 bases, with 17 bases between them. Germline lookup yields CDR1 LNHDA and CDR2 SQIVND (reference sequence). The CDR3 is CASSIGLVQRPKNIQYF. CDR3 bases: TGTGCCAGTAGTATAGGACTAGTTCAACGGCCTAAAAACATTCAGTACTTC.

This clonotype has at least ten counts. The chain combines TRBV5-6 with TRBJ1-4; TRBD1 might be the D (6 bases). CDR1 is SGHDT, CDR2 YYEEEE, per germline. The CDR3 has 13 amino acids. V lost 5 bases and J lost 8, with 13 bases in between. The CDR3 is CASRPAGDEKLFF. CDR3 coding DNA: TGTGCCAGCAGACCGGCAGGGGACGAAAAACTGTTTTTT.

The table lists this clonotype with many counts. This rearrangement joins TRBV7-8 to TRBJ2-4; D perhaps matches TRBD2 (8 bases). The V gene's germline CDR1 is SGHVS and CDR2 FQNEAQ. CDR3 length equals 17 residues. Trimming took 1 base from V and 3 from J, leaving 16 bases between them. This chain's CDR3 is CASSLGREGASKNIQYF. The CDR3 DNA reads TGTGCCAGCAGCTTAGGCCGGGAGGGGGCTAGCAAAAACATTCAGTACTTC. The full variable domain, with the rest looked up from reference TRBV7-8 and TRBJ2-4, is GAGVSQSPRYKVAKRGQDVALRCDPISGHVSLFWYQQALGQGPEFLTYFQNEAQLDKSGLPSDRFFAERPEGSVSTLKIQRTQQEDSAVYLCASSLGREGASKNIQYFGAGTRLSVL.

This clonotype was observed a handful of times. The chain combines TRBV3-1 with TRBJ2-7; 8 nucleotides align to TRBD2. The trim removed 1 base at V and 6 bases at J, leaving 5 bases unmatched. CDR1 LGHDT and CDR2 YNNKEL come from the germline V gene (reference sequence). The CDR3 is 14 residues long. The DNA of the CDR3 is TGTGCCAGCAGCCAAGGGAGCGGGAGTGGCGAGCAGTACTTC. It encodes CASSQGSGSGEQYF.

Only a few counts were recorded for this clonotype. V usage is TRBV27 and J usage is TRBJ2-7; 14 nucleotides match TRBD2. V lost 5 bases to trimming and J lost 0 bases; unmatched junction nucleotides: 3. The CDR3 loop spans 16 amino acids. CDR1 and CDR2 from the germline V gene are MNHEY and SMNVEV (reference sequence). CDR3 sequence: CASSRLAGGVSYEQYF. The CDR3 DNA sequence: TGTGCCAGCAGTCGACTAGCGGGAGGGGTCTCCTACGAGCAGTACTTC.

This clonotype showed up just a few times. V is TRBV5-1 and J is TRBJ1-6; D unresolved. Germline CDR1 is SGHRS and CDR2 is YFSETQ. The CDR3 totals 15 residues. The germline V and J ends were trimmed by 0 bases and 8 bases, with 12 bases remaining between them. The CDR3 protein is CASSLARSKDSPLHF. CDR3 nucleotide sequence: TGCGCCAGCAGCTTGGCGCGTTCAAAGGATTCACCCCTCCACTTT.